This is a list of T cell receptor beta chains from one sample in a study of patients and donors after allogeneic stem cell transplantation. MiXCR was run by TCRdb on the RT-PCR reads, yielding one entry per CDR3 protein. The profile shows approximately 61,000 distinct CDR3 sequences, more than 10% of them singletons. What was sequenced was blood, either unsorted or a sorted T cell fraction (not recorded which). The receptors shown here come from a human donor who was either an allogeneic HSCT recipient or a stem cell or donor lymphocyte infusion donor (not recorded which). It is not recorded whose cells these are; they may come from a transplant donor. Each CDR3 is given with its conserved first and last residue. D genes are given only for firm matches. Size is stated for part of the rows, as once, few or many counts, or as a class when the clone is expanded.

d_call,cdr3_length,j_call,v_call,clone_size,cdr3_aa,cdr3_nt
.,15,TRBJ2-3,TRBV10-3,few,CAISATGLSTDTQYF,TGTGCCATCAGTGCCACGGGACTCAGCACAGATACGCAGTATTTT
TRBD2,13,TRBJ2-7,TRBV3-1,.,CASSLSGGGEQYF,TGTGCCAGCAGCCTCTCGGGGGGTGGTGAGCAGTACTTC
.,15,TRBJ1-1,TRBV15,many,CATSRADYMNTEAFF,TGTGCCACCAGCAGAGCGGATTACATGAACACTGAAGCTTTCTTT
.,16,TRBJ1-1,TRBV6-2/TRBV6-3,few,CASSYSVGGLFPEAFF,TGTGCCAGCAGTTACTCGGTAGGGGGACTTTTCCCTGAAGCTTTCTTT
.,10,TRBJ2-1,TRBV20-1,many,CSASLDEQFF,TGCAGTGCTTCTCTGGATGAGCAGTTCTTC
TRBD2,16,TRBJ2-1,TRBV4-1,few,CASSQAGLGMYNEQFF,TGCGCCAGCAGCCAAGCGGGACTAGGGATGTACAATGAGCAGTTCTTC
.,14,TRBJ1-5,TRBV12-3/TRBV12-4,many,CASSGRKGNQPQHF,TGTGCCAGCAGTGGAAGAAAGGGGAATCAGCCCCAGCATTTT
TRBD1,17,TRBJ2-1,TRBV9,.,CASSVGAGQGPYNEQFF,TGTGCCAGCAGCGTAGGGGCGGGACAGGGCCCGTACAATGAGCAGTTCTTC
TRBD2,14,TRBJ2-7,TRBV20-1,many,CSARGRGGSYEQYF,TGCAGTGCTCGTGGGCGGGGGGGCTCCTACGAGCAGTACTTC
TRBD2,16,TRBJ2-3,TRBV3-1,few,CASSQTSGTSTDTQYF,TGTGCCAGCAGCCAGACTAGCGGAACTAGCACAGATACGCAGTATTTT
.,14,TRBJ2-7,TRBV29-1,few,CSVDGTGSSYEQYF,TGCAGCGTTGACGGGACCGGGAGCTCCTACGAGCAGTACTTC
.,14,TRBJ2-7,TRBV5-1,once,CAGSLNRDSYEQYF,TGCGCCGGCAGCTTGAACAGGGATTCCTACGAGCAGTACTTC
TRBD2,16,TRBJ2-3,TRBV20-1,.,CSADPPGLAGSDTQYF,TGCAGTGCTGACCCACCGGGACTAGCAGGGTCAGATACGCAGTATTTT
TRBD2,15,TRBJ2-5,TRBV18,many,CASSPPAGARETQYF,TGTGCCAGCTCACCGCCGGCGGGAGCCAGAGAGACCCAGTACTTC
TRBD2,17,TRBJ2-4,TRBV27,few,CASSLWASGSSVNIQYF,TGTGCCAGCAGTTTGTGGGCTAGCGGGAGTTCGGTAAACATTCAGTACTTC
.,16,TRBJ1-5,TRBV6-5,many,CASSYRAGTSNQPQHF,TGTGCCAGCAGTTACCGGGCCGGGACCTCCAATCAGCCCCAGCATTTT
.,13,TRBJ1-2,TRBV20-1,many,CSASFREDYGYTF,TGCAGTGCTAGTTTCAGGGAGGACTATGGCTACACCTTC
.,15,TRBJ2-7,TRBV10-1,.,CASSKGGTVIYEQYF,TGCGCCAGCAGTAAGGGTGGGACGGTCATCTACGAGCAGTACTTC
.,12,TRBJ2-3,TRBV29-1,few,CSVVWVTDTQYF,TGCAGCGTTGTCTGGGTCACAGATACGCAGTATTTT
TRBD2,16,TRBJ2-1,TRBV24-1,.,CATSDSWRERDNEQFF,TGTGCCACCAGTGATTCATGGCGGGAGAGAGACAATGAGCAGTTCTTC
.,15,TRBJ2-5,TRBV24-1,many,CATSDLMGAGETQYF,TGTGCCACCAGTGATTTGATGGGGGCAGGGGAGACCCAGTACTTC
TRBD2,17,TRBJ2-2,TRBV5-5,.,CASSLTGTTKATGELFF,TGTGCCAGCAGCTTGACTGGGACTACTAAAGCGACCGGGGAGCTGTTTTTT
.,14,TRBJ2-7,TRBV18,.,CASSPGGAWYEQYF,TGTGCCAGCTCACCGGGGGGGGCTTGGTACGAGCAGTACTTC
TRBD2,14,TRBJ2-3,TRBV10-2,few,CASSGTSTSDTQYF,TGCGCCAGCAGTGGGACTAGCACTTCAGATACGCAGTATTTT
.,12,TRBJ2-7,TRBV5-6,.,CASSLWQYEQYF,TGTGCCAGCAGCTTGTGGCAGTACGAGCAGTACTTC
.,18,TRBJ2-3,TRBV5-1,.,CASSLAGTRVAGTDTQYF,TGCGCCAGCAGCTTGGCCGGGACAAGGGTAGCGGGCACAGATACGCAGTATTTT
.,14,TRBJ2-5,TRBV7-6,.,CASSLVSEGETQYF,TGTGCCAGCAGCTTAGTATCAGAGGGAGAGACCCAGTACTTC
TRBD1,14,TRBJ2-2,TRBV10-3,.,CATEQGAKSGELFF,TGTGCCACCGAACAGGGGGCGAAGTCCGGGGAGCTGTTTTTT
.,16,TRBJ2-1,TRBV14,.,CASSFTGTPVDYEQFF,TGTGCCAGCAGCTTCACCGGGACCCCGGTCGATTATGAGCAGTTCTTC
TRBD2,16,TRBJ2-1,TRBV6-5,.,CASSYSSGSLSGEQFF,TGTGCCAGCAGTTACTCAAGCGGGAGTCTTTCTGGGGAGCAGTTCTTC
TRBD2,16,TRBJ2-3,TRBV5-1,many,CASSAVLAGGTDTQYF,TGCGCCAGCAGCGCAGTGCTAGCGGGGGGCACAGATACGCAGTATTTT
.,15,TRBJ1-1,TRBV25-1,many,CASSESGTVNTEAFF,TGTGCCAGCAGTGAATCCGGGACGGTGAACACTGAAGCTTTCTTT
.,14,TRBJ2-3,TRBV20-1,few,CSASRLASTDTQYF,TGCAGTGCGTCCCGGCTAGCGAGCACAGATACGCAGTATTTT
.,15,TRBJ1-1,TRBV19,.,CASSMMTYSNTEAFF,TGTGCCAGTAGTATGATGACTTACAGTAACACTGAAGCTTTCTTT
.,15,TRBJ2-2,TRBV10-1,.,CASSEWTKNTGELFF,TGCGCCAGCAGTGAGTGGACTAAAAACACCGGGGAGCTGTTTTTT
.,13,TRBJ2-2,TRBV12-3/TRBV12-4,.,CASAQGWTGELFF,TGTGCCAGCGCACAGGGTTGGACCGGGGAGCTGTTTTTT
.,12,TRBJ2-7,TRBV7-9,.,CASTKGGHEQYF,TGTGCCAGCACCAAGGGGGGACACGAGCAGTACTTC
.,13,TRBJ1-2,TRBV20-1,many,CSARDLGYYGYTF,TGCAGTGCTAGAGATCTGGGATACTATGGCTACACCTTC
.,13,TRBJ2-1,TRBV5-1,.,CASSSTSSSEQFF,TGCGCCAGCAGCTCGACTAGTTCAAGTGAGCAGTTCTTC
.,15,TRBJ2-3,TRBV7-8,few,CASSFRGSITDTQYF,TGTGCCAGCAGCTTTCGTGGCAGCATCACAGATACGCAGTATTTT
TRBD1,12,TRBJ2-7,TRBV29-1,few,CSGGTGGHEQYF,TGCAGCGGAGGGACAGGGGGACACGAGCAGTACTTC
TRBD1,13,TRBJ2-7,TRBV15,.,CATSRATGDEQYF,TGTGCCACCAGCAGGGCGACAGGGGACGAGCAGTACTTC
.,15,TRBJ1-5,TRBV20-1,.,CSIPGHRFSNQPQHF,TGCAGTATACCGGGACACCGGTTTAGCAATCAGCCCCAGCATTTT
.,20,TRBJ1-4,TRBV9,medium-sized,CASSSPAAFTAGLMGEKLFF,TGTGCCAGCAGCTCCCCCGCGGCATTTACAGCAGGCCTCATGGGTGAAAAACTGTTTTTT
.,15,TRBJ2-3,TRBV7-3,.,CASSSQGLFTDTQYF,TGTGCCAGCAGTTCACAGGGTCTTTTCACAGATACGCAGTATTTT